The T cell receptor beta chain described here comes from a study of cytomegalovirus exposure and HLA in healthy donors. As to this clone: Its antigen is as yet unknown.

The PCR ran on 60 Vbeta and 13 Jbeta primers. Libraries were prepared by immunoSEQ multiplex PCR; TCRdb keeps only in-frame clonotypes and omits some of them. The sample has about 130,000 clones; 76% are singletons. The CDR3 totals 14 residues. The germline V gene encodes CDR1 SGHVS and CDR2 FNYEAQ. With V trimmed by 5 bases and J by 7 bases, 7 bases remained unmatched. Study-level points and caveats: Per published reports, the classifier diagnosed cytomegalovirus status with high specificity and sensitivity.

This chain joins TRBV7-6 and TRBJ1-4; 7 bases map to TRBD1. Input material: PBMCs. The origin of this receptor is a man aged 50-60 years in good health and CMV-seronegative. Written as DNA, the CDR3 is TGTGCCAGCAGCCAGTGGGACAGTGGTGAAAAACTGTTTTTT. Encoded protein: CASSQWDSGEKLFF.